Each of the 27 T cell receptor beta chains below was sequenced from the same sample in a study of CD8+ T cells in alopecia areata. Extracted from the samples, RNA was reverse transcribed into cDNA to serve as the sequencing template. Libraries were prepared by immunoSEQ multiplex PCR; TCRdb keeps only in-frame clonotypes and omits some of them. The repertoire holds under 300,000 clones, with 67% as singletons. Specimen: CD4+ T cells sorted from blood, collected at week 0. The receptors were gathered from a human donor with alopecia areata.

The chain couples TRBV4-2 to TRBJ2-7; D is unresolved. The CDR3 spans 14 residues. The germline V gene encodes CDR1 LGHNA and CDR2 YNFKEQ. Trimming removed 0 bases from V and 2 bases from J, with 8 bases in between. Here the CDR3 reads CASSQDLLTYEQYF. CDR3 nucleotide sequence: TGTGCCAGCAGCCAAGATTTACTTACCTACGAGCAGTACTTC.

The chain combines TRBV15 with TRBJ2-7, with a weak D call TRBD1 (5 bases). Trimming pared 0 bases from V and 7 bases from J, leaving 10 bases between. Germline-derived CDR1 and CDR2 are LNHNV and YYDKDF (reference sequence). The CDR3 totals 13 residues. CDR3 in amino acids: CATSRERGAEQYF. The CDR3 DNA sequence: TGTGCCACCAGCAGAGAAAGGGGTGCGGAGCAGTACTTC.

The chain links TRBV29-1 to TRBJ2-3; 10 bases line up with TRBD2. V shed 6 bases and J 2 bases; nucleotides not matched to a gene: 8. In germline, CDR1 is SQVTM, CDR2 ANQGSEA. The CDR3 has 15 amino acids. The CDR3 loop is CSVPGLAAPTDTQYF. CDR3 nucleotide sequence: TGCAGCGTCCCCGGACTAGCGGCTCCCACAGATACGCAGTATTTT.

The chain's CDR3 is CAWSVLEGAFF. The CDR3 coding sequence is TGTGCCTGGAGTGTACTTGAGGGAGCTTTCTTT. The chain is built from TRBV30 and TRBJ1-1, with D uncertain. Germline CDR1 and CDR2: GTSNPN and SVGIG (reference sequence). The CDR3 has 11 amino acids. The V gene lost 0 bases and the J gene lost 10 bases, with 9 bases spanning the gap.

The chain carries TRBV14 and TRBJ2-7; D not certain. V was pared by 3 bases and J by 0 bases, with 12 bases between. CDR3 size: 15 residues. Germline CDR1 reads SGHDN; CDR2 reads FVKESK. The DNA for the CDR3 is TGTGCCAGCAGCCAGGAGCACTATAGCTCCTACGAGCAGTACTTC. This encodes CASSQEHYSSYEQYF.

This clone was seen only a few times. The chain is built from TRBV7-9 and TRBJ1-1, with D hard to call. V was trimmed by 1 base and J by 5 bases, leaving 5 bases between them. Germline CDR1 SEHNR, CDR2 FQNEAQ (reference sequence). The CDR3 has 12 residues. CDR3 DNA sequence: TGTGCCAGCAGCTTAGTCATGACTGAAGCTTTCTTT. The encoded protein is CASSLVMTEAFF.

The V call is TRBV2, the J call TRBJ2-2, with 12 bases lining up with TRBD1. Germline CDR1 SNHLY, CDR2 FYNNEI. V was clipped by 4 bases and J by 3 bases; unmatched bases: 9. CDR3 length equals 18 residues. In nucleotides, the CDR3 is TGTGCCAGCAGTGTCCGGGACAGGGGGCCATCCTACACCGGGGAGCTGTTTTTT. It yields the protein CASSVRDRGPSYTGELFF.

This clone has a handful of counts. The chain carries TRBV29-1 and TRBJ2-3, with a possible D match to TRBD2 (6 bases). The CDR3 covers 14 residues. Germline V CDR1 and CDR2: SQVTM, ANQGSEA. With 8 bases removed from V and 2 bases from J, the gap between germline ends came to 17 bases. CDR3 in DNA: TGCAGCACTGCCGGGGGACCCGACACAGATACGCAGTATTTT. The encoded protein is CSTAGGPDTDTQYF.

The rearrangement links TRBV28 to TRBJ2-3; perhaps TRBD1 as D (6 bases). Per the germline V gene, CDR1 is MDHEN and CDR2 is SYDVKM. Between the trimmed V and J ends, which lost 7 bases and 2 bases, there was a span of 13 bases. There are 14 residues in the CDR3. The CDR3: CASKEQGHTDTQYF. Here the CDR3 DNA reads TGTGCCAGCAAAGAACAGGGTCACACAGATACGCAGTATTTT. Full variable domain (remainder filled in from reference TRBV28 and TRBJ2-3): DVKVTQSSRYLVKRTGEKVFLECVQDMDHENMFWYRQDPGLGLRLIYFSYDVKMKEKGDIPEGYSVSREKKERFSLILESASTNQTSMYLCASKEQGHTDTQYFGPGTRLTVL.

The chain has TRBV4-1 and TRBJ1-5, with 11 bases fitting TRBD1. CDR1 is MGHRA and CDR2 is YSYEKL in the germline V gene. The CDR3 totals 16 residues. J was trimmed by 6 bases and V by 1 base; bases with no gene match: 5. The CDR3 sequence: CASSQVGTGGFQPQHF. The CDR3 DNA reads TGCGCCAGCAGCCAAGTAGGGACAGGGGGTTTTCAGCCCCAGCATTTT.

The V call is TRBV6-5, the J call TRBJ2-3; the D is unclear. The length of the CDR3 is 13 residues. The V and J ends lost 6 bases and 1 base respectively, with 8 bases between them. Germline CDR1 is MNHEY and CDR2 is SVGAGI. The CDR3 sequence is CASRAPGTDTQYF. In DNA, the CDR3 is TGTGCCAGCAGGGCCCCGGGCACAGATACGCAGTATTTT.

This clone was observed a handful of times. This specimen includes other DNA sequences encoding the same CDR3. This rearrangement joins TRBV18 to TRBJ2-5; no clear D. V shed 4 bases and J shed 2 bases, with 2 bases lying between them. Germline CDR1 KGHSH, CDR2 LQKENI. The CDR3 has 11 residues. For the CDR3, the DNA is TGTGCCAGCTCACTTCAAGAGACCCAGTACTTC. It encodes CASSLQETQYF.

CDR3 residues: CASSSGGASTDTQYF. CDR3 sequence (DNA): TGCGCCAGCAGCTCCGGGGGGGCAAGCACAGATACGCAGTATTTT. This chain uses TRBV5-1 with TRBJ2-3, with TRBD2 matching over 8 bases. CDR1 is SGHRS and CDR2 is YFSETQ in the germline V gene. V dropped 3 bases and J dropped 0; count of bases not matched to a gene: 3. This CDR3 is 15 amino acids long. The variable domain in full, completed from reference TRBV5-1 and TRBJ2-3, reads KAGVTQTPRYLIKTRGQQVTLSCSPISGHRSVSWYQQTPGQGLQFLFEYFSETQRNKGNFPGRFSGRQFSNSRSEMNVSTLELGDSALYLCASSSGGASTDTQYFGPGTRLTVL.

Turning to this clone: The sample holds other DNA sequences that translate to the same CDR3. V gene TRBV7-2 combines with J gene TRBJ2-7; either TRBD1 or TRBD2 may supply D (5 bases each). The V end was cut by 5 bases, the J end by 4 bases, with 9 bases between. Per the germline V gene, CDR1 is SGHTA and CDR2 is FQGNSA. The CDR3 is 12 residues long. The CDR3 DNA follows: TGTGCCAGCAGCGGGACGGGGTACGAGCAGTACTTC. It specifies CASSGTGYEQYF. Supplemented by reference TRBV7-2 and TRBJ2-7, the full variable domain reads GAGVSQSPSNKVTEKGKDVELRCDPISGHTALYWYRQSLGQGLEFLIYFQGNSAPDKSGLPSDRFSAERTGGSVSTLTIQRTQQEDSAVYLCASSGTGYEQYFGPGTRLTVT.

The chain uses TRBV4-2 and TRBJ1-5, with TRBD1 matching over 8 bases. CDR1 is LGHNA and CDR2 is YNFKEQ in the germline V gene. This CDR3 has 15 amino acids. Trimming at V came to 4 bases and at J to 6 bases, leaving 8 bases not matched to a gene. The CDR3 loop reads CASSPFPGGFQPQHF. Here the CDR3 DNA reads TGTGCCAGCAGCCCGTTTCCAGGGGGCTTTCAGCCCCAGCATTTT.

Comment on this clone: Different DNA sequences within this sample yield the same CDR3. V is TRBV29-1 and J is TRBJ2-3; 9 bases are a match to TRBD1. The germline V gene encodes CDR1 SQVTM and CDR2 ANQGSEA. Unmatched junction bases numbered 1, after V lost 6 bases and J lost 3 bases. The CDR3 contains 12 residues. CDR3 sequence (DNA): TGCAGCGTGGACAGGGGTACAGATACGCAGTATTTT. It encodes CSVDRGTDTQYF.

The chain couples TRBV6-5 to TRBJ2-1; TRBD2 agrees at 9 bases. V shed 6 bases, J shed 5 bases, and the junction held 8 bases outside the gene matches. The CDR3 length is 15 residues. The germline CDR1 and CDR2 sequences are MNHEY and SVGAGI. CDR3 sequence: CASSLAGPRDNEQFF. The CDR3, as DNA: TGTGCCAGCAGCCTAGCGGGGCCTAGGGACAATGAGCAGTTCTTC.

The CDR3 nucleotides read TGTGCCTGGGGACTCTACACCGGGGAGCTGTTTTTT. It specifies CAWGLYTGELFF. The genes are TRBV30 and TRBJ2-2, with D possibly being TRBD2 (5 bases). Germline CDR1 is GTSNPN and CDR2 is SVGIG (reference sequence). V dropped 5 bases and J dropped 3 bases, with 7 bases sitting between them. The CDR3 runs 12 residues.

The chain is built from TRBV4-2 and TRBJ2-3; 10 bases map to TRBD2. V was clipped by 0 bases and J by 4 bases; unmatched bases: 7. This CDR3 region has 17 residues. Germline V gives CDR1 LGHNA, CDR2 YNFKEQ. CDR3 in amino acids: CASSQDPSGGVSDTQYF. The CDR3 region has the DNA TGTGCCAGCAGCCAAGATCCCAGCGGGGGGGTGTCAGATACGCAGTATTTT.

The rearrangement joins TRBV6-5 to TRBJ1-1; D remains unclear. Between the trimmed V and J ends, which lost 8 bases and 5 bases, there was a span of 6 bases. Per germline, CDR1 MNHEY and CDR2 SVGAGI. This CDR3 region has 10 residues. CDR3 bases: TGTGCCAGCGGACGGACTGAAGCTTTCTTT. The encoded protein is CASGRTEAFF.

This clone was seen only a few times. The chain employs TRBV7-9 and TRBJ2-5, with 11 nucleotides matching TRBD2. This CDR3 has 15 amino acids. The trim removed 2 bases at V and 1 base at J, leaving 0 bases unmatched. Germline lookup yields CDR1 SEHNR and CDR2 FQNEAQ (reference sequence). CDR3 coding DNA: TGTGCCAGCAGCTTACTAGCGGGGGGCCAAGAGACCCAGTACTTC. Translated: CASSLLAGGQETQYF.

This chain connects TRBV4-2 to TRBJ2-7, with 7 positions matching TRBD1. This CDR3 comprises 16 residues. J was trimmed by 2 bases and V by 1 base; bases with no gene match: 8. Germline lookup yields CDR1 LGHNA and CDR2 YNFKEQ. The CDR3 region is CASSQAATGVAYEQYF. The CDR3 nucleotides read TGTGCCAGCAGCCAAGCGGCCACAGGGGTGGCCTACGAGCAGTACTTC.

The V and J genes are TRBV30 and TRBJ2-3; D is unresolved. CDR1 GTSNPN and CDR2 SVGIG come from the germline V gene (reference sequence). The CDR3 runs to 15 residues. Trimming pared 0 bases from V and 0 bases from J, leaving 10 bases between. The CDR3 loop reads CAWSVDKGSTDTQYF. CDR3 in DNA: TGTGCCTGGAGTGTAGATAAAGGCAGCACAGATACGCAGTATTTT.

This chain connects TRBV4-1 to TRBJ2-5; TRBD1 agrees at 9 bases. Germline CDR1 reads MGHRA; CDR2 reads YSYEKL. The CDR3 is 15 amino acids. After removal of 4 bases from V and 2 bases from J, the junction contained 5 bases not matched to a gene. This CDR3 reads CASSLRQGGQETQYF. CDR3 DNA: TGCGCCAGCAGCCTCAGACAGGGGGGGCAAGAGACCCAGTACTTC.

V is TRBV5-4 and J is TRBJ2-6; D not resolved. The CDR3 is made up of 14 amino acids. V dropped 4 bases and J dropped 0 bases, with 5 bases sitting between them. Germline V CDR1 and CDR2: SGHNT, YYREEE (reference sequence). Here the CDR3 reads CASSLSSGANVLTF. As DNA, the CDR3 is TGTGCCAGCAGCCTCAGCTCTGGGGCCAACGTCCTGACTTTC. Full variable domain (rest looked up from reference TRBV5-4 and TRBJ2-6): ETGVTQSPTHLIKTRGQQVTLRCSSQSGHNTVSWYQQALGQGPQFIFQYYREEENGRGNFPPRFSGLQFPNYSSELNVNALELDDSALYLCASSLSSGANVLTFGAGSRLTVL.

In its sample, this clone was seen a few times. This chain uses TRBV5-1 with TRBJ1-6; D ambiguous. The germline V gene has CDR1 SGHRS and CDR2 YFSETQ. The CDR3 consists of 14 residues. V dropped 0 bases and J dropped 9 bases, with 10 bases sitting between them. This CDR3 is CASSLAIWGSPLHF. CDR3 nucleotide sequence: TGCGCCAGCAGCTTGGCGATCTGGGGTTCACCCCTCCACTTT.

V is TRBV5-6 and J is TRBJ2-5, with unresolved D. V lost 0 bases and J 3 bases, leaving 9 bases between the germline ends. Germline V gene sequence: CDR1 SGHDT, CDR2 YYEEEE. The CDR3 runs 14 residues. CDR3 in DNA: TGTGCCAGCAGCTTGGGAACCCTTAAAGAGACCCAGTACTTC. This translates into CASSLGTLKETQYF.